Listed below are T cell receptor beta chains from one sample, sequenced in a study of shared clonotypes between healthy human individuals. Profiled with immunoSEQ multiplex PCR; TCRdb holds only in-frame clones, not every one. In the table there are 2 million or so clones, about 95% of which are singletons. The material sequenced was naive CD8+ T cells sorted from blood. These receptors originate from a young man in good health. Each CDR3 is given with its conserved first and last residue. Each record gives: CDR3 length, J gene, V gene, D gene, CDR3 DNA, CDR3 protein. D genes are given only for firm matches.

14 TRBJ1-5 TRBV27 TRBD1 TGTGCCAGCAGCCCCGACAGGGGCAATCAGCCCCAGCATTTT CASSPDRGNQPQHF
12 TRBJ2-1 TRBV30 . TGTGCCTGGAATTACCTTCCGGATGAGCAGTTCTTC CAWNYLPDEQFF
15 TRBJ2-1 TRBV7-9 TRBD2 TGTGCCAGCACCGGGGAGGAGCGGGGCCCCAATGAGCAGTTCTTC CASTGEERGPNEQFF
15 TRBJ2-5 TRBV15 . TGTGCCACCAGCAGAGACCCAGGACCGAAAGAGACCCAGTACTTC CATSRDPGPKETQYF
16 TRBJ1-5 TRBV27 TRBD1 TGTGCCAGCAGTTTAAGCGGGGACAGGGCTTATCAGCCCCAGCATTTT CASSLSGDRAYQPQHF
14 TRBJ2-7 TRBV30 . TGTGCCTGGGATGAACCGGGGATCTCCTACGAGCAGTACTTC CAWDEPGISYEQYF
13 TRBJ1-1 TRBV6-6 . TGTGCCAGCAGGCCCGGACAGAACACTGAAGCTTTCTTT CASRPGQNTEAFF
13 TRBJ1-2 TRBV7-9 . TGTGCCAGCAGCACCGGCGCTAACTATGGCTACACCTTC CASSTGANYGYTF
13 TRBJ2-7 TRBV11-2 . TGTGCCAGCAGCCCAGACCCGACCTACGAGCAGTACTTC CASSPDPTYEQYF
15 TRBJ2-3 TRBV28 . TGTGCCAGCAGTTTCGGGGGAACTGCGGCAGATACGCAGTATTTT CASSFGGTAADTQYF